This T cell receptor beta chain was obtained from a study of vaccination and CD4 T cells after COVID-19. There are a few counts of this clonotype. Its antigen remains unidentified. Cultured CD4+ T-cell DNA underwent Oncomine TCR Beta short-read sequencing. TCRdb recomputed calls from the PCR reads with MiXCR, one row per CDR3 protein. Here the sample spans approximately 16,000 distinct CDR3 sequences, around 47% being singletons. There are 13 residues in the CDR3. V dropped 3 bases and J dropped 4 bases, with 10 bases sitting between them. Per the germline V gene, CDR1 is DFQATT and CDR2 is SNEGSKA (reference sequence). Treatment of the sample: 10-day PBMC culture with coronavirus spike peptide pools or control peptides (ViraFEST assay). Once peptide pools had expanded antigen-specific T cells, ViraFEST sequenced TCRs. It was on days 3 and 7 that half the medium was replaced with fresh IL-2 medium.

The input for sequencing was CD4+ T cells from blood, cultured in vitro, taken after SARS-CoV-2 vaccination. The receptor was derived from a human donor who had recovered from COVID-19. This chain joins TRBV20-1 and TRBJ1-5; D gene uncertain. The CDR3 region is CSASRDLNQPQHF. CDR3 nucleotides: TGCAGTGCTAGCCGGGATTTGAATCAGCCCCAGCATTTT.